The entry below gives a single TCR beta chain sequence along with its context. This entry is derived from a study of blood T cell repertoires in COVID-19. Authors' methods: Scientists estimated how many nucleated cells there were by amplifying reference gene primers. Clones were sequenced by immunoSEQ multiplex PCR, and TCRdb holds only the in-frame ones, with some missing. V and J calls and clone size are given by that table; D and trimming were obtained from the DNA. In the table there are under 200,000 clones, approximately 80% of which are singletons. Participants, about 18 to 90 years old, spanned around 26 US areas. CDR1 and CDR2 (germline): MDHEN, SYDVKM. The CDR3 length is 15 residues. J gave up 6 bases and V 8 bases, and 13 bases lay outside the gene matches.

Sequenced input: PBMCs or T cells enriched from blood (not recorded which). V usage is TRBV28 and J usage is TRBJ2-1; TRBD1 matches 7 bases. This TCR was recovered from a man aged 45-60 years who had recovered from COVID-19. CDR3 residues: CASENRDSLFNEQFF. In DNA, the CDR3 is TGTGCCAGCGAAAACCGGGACAGTCTATTCAATGAGCAGTTCTTC.